Below, 10 T cell receptor beta chains from the same sample are listed, as sequenced in a study of T cell responses to AZD1222 COVID-19 vaccine. Libraries were prepared by immunoSEQ multiplex PCR; TCRdb keeps only in-frame clonotypes and omits some of them. Among about 180,000 clones listed, 85% to 90% were seen once. The material sequenced was peripheral blood, taken 28 days after the second AZD1222 dose. The receptors were gathered from an adult who received the AZD1222 COVID-19 vaccine.

The chain couples TRBV28 to TRBJ2-7; 8 bases match TRBD2. With V trimmed by 5 bases and J by 3 bases, 12 bases remained unmatched. This CDR3 has 16 residues. CDR1 MDHEN and CDR2 SYDVKM come from the germline V gene. The CDR3 sequence: CASSPPGGAGVYEQYF. The CDR3 coding sequence is TGTGCCAGCAGTCCGCCCGGGGGAGCGGGAGTCTACGAGCAGTACTTC.

The chain's CDR3 is CASSQSGGNSNQPQHF. The CDR3 DNA sequence: TGTGCCAGCAGCCAAAGCGGCGGAAATAGCAATCAGCCCCAGCATTTT. The chain carries TRBV3-1 (or the pseudogene TRBV3-2) and TRBJ1-5; D gene uncertain. The V end was cut by 2 bases, the J end by 0 bases, with 11 bases between. This CDR3 comprises 16 residues. Germline V lookup: CDR1 LGHDT, CDR2 YNNKEL (reference sequence).

The V call is TRBV25-1, the J call TRBJ1-6, with D possibly TRBD1 on 6 matching bases. Trimming took 0 bases from V and 11 from J, leaving 8 bases between them. This CDR3 has 13 amino acids. The germline gives CDR1 MGHDK, CDR2 SYGVNS. Here the CDR3 reads CASSEYNRAPLHF. For the CDR3, the DNA is TGTGCCAGCAGTGAATACAACAGGGCACCCCTCCACTTT. Full variable domain (outside the CDR3, taken from reference TRBV25-1 and TRBJ1-6): EADIYQTPRYLVIGTGKKITLECSQTMGHDKMYWYQQDPGMELHLIHYSYGVNSTEKGDLSSESTVSRIRTEHFPLTLESARPSHTSQYLCASSEYNRAPLHFGNGTRLTVT.

The chain carries TRBV4-3 and TRBJ2-3; D is undetermined. Germline V gene sequence: CDR1 LGHNA, CDR2 YSLEER. The CDR3 contains 14 residues. Trimming removed 0 bases at V and 2 bases at J, with 6 bases between. In DNA form, the CDR3 reads TGCGCCAGCAGCCAAGAAGGATTCACAGATACGCAGTATTTT. Translation gives CASSQEGFTDTQYF.

This chain uses TRBV15 with TRBJ2-7; D unresolved. The CDR3 has 16 residues. CDR1 is LNHNV, CDR2 YYDKDF, per germline (reference sequence). V lost 1 base and J 2 bases, leaving 15 bases between the germline ends. CDR3 coding DNA: TGTGCCACCAGCAGAGCGGGTCAACCGCGGCCCTACGAGCAGTACTTC. Protein: CATSRAGQPRPYEQYF.

The chain employs TRBV7-3 and TRBJ2-1; no clear D. CDR3 length: 13 residues. From germline, CDR1 is SGHTA and CDR2 FQGTGA. V gave up 5 bases and J gave up 3 bases, with 8 bases separating them. The CDR3 sequence: CASSPGGYNEQFF. DNA for the CDR3: TGTGCCAGCAGCCCCGGCGGCTACAATGAGCAGTTCTTC.

The chain is built from TRBV9 and TRBJ2-7; no firm D call. With 7 bases removed from V and 3 bases from J, the gap between germline ends came to 8 bases. This CDR3 is 11 amino acids long. Germline V lookup: CDR1 SGDLS, CDR2 YYNGEE. CDR3 sequence: CASGSLYEQYF. CDR3 bases: TGTGCCAGCGGATCCCTCTACGAGCAGTACTTC.

This sequence joins TRBV4-3 and TRBJ1-5, with TRBD1 as a possible D gene (5 bases). The ends were cut back, 2 bases at V and 4 bases at J, with 18 bases in the middle. Germline V CDR1 and CDR2: LGHNA, YSLEER. The CDR3 is 17 residues long. The CDR3 region is CASSQRRDGFVNQPQHF. CDR3 bases: TGCGCCAGCAGCCAACGCCGGGACGGGTTTGTGAATCAGCCCCAGCATTTT.

The chain joins TRBV2 to TRBJ2-2; D gene uncertain. Per germline, CDR1 SNHLY and CDR2 FYNNEI. The CDR3 has 14 amino acids. The V end was cut by 3 bases, the J end by 10 bases, with 15 bases between. CDR3 amino acids: CASSEGLHRVELFF. The CDR3 DNA sequence: TGTGCCAGCAGTGAGGGGTTACACCGGGTGGAGCTGTTTTTT.

A word on this clone: Other DNA sequences in this sample translate to the same CDR3. The chain couples TRBV25-1 to TRBJ2-5; D may correspond to TRBD1 or TRBD2 (5 bases each). Germline-derived CDR1 and CDR2 are MGHDK and SYGVNS. CDR3 length equals 18 residues. V was trimmed by 2 bases and J by 5 bases, leaving 24 bases between them. The CDR3 sequence is CASSERRISVGVGETQYF. The CDR3 coding sequence is TGTGCCAGCAGTGAAAGGAGGATCTCCGTGGGGGTGGGGGAGACCCAGTACTTC.